This T cell receptor (beta chain) was profiled in a study of shared clonotypes between healthy human individuals. Regarding this clone: What it binds is not known.

Overall study results and limits: Researchers found naive subsets generally carried larger estimated richness than memory subsets.

Terminally differentiated effector memory CD45RA+ cells were excluded from the naive CD8 cells, which were CD45RO-negative and positively selected for CCR7. Deletions cut 1 base from V and 7 bases from J, with 8 bases between. The CDR3 runs 13 residues. Germline V gene sequence: CDR1 KGHSH, CDR2 LQKENI. The assay ran at deep level. Clones were sequenced by immunoSEQ multiplex PCR, and TCRdb holds only the in-frame ones, with some missing. The repertoire holds 2 million or so clones, about 95% seen once, with 1.1% in the top ten. The clonotype comes from a man between 18 and 29 years old in good health. The chain recombines TRBV18 with TRBJ2-1; D is unresolved. The sample taken for sequencing was naive CD8+ T cells sorted from blood. The CDR3 DNA sequence: TGTGCCAGCTCACCACGTCAGGAGAATGAGCAGTTCTTC. Amino acids: CASSPRQENEQFF.